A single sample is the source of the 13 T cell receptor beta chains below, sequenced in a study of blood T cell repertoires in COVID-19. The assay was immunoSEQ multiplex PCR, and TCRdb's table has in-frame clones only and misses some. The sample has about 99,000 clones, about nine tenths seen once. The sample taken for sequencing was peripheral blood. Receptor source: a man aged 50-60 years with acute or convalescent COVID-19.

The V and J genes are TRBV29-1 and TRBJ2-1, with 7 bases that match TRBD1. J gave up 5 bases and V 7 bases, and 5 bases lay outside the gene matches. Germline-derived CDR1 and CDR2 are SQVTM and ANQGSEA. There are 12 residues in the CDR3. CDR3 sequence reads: CSAATGNNEQFF. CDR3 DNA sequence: TGCAGCGCTGCGACAGGGAACAATGAGCAGTTCTTC.

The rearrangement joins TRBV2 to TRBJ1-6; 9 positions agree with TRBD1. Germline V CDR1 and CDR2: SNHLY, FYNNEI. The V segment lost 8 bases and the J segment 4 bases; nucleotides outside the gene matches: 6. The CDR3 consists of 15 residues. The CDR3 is CASSAGTGYNSPLHF. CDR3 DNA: TGTGCCAGCTCAGCCGGGACAGGGTATAATTCACCCCTCCACTTT.

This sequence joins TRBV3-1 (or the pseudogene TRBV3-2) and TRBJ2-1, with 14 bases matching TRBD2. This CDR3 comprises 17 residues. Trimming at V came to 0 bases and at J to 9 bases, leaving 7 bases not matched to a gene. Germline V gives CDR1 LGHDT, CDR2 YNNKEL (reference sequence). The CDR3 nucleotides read TGTGCCAGCAGCCAAGATCTCGGGACTAGCGGGAGTCGTGAGCAGTTCTTC. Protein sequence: CASSQDLGTSGSREQFF.

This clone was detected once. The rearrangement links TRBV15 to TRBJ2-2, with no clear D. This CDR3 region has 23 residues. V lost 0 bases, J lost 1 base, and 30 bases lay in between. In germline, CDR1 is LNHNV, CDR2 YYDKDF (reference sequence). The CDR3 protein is CATSRDLRRKQQPPIKNTGELFF. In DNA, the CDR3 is TGTGCCACCAGCAGAGATTTGCGCCGAAAACAACAGCCGCCGATTAAGAACACCGGGGAGCTGTTTTTT.

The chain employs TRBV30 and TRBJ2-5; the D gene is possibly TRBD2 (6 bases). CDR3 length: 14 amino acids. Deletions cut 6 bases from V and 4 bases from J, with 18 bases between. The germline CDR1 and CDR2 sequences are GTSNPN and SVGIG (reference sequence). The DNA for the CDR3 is TGTGCCTGCCCTAAAGACCGGGAGACAGAGACCCAGTACTTC. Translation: CACPKDRETETQYF.

The CDR3 DNA sequence: TGCGCCAGCAGCCTAAAGACTAGCGACATAGGTTTCTTC. Translating it yields CASSLKTSDIGFF. The chain is built from TRBV5-1 and TRBJ2-1; 8 bases fit TRBD2. Trimming cost V 4 bases and J 16 bases; bases outside gene matches: 13. Germline values: CDR1 SGHRS, CDR2 YFSETQ. This CDR3 comprises 13 residues.

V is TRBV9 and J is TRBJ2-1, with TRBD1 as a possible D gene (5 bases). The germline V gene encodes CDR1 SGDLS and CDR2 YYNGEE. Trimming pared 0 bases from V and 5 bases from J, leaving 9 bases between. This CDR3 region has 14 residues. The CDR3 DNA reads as TGTGCCAGCAGCGTAGGGTGGACAAACAATGAGCAGTTCTTC. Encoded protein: CASSVGWTNNEQFF. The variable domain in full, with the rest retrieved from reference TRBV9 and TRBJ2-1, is DSGVTQTPKHLITATGQRVTLRCSPRSGDLSVYWYQQSLDQGLQFLIQYYNGEERAKGNILERFSAQQFPDLHSELNLSSLELGDSALYFCASSVGWTNNEQFFGPGTRLTVL.

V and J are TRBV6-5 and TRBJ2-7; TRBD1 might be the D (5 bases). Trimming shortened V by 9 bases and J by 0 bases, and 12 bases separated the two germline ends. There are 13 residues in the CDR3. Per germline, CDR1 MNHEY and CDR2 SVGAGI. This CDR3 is CASSTESSYEQYF. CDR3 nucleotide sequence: TGTGCCAGTTCGACAGAGAGCTCCTACGAGCAGTACTTC.

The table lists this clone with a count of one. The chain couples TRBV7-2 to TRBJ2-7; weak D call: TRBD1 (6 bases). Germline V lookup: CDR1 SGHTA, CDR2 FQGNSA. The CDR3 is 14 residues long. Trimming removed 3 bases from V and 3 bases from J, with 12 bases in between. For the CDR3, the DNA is TGTGCCAGCAGCTTGACTACAGGGAACTACGAGCAGTACTTC. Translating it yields CASSLTTGNYEQYF.

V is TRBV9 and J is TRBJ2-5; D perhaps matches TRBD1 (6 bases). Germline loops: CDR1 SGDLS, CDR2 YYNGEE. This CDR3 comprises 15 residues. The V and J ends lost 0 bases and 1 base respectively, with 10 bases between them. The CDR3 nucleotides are TGTGCCAGCAGCGTAGGGGGGCAGCCCCAAGAGACCCAGTACTTC. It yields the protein CASSVGGQPQETQYF.

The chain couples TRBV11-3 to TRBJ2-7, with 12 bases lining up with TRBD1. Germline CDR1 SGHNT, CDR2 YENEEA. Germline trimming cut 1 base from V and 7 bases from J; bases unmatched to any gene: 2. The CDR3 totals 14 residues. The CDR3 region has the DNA TGTGCCAGCAGCTTAGGGGACAGGGGGCGGGAGCAGTACTTC. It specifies CASSLGDRGREQYF.

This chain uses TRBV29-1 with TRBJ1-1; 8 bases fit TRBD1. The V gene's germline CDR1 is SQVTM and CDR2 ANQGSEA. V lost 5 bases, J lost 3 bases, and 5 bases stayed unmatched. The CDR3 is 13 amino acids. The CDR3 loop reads CSVSGGSDTEAFF. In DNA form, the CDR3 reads TGCAGCGTTTCAGGGGGCTCGGACACTGAAGCTTTCTTT.

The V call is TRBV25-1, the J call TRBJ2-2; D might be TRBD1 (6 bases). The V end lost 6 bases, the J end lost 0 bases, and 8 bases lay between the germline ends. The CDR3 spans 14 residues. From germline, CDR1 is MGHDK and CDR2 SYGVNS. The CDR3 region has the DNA TGTGCCAGCAGAGACAGGACGAACACCGGGGAGCTGTTTTTT. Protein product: CASRDRTNTGELFF. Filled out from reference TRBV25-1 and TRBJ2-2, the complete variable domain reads EADIYQTPRYLVIGTGKKITLECSQTMGHDKMYWYQQDPGMELHLIHYSYGVNSTEKGDLSSESTVSRIRTEHFPLTLESARPSHTSQYLCASRDRTNTGELFFGEGSRLTVL.